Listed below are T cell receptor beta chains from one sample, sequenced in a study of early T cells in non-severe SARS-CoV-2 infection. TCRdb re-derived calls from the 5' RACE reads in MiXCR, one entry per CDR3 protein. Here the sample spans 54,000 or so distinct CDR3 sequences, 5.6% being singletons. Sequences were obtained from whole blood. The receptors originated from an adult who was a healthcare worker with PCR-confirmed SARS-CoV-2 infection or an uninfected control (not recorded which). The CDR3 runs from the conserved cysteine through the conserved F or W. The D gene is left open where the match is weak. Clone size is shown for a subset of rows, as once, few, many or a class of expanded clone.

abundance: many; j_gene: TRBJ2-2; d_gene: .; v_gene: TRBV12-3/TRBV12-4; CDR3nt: TGTGCCAGCACTCTGGCCCCCGGGGAGCTGTTTTTT; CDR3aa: CASTLAPGELFF
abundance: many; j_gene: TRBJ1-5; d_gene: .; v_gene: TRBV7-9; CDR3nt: TGTGCCAGCAGTTGGGGGATTCAGCCCCAGCATTTT; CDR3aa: CASSWGIQPQHF
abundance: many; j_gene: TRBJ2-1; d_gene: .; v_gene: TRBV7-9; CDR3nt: TGTGCCAGCAGCTCTTCAAAGGGGCCCTACAATGAGCAGTTCTTC; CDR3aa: CASSSSKGPYNEQFF
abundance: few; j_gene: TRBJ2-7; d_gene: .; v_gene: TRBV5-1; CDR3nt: TGCGCCAGCAGCCGAACGCAGGGGAATACTCACGAGCAGTACTTC; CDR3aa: CASSRTQGNTHEQYF
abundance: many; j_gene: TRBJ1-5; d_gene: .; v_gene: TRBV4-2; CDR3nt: TGTGCCAGCAGCCCAGCCCAGGGGAATAGCAATCAGCCCCAGCATTTT; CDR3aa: CASSPAQGNSNQPQHF
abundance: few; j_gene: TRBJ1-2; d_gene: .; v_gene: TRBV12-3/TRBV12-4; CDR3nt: TGTGCCAGCAGTGTCCCACGGGGCTCGGGCGGGGGCTACACCTTC; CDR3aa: CASSVPRGSGGGYTF
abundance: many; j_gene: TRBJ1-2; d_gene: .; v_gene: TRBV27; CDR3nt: TGTGCCAGCAGGACCGGTGGCAGCTATGGCTACACCTTC; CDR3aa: CASRTGGSYGYTF
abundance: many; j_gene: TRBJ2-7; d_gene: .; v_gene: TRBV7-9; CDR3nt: TGTGCCAGCAGCTTCGATAGCTGGGAGCAGTACTTC; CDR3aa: CASSFDSWEQYF
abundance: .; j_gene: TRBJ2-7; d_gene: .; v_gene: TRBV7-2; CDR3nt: TGTGCCAGCAGCTTAGATGGCACAGCCTACGAGCAGTACTTC; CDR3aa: CASSLDGTAYEQYF
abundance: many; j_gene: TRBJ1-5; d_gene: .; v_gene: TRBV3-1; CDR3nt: TGTGCCAGCAGCCAAGGTACCTTTCGGGGGGGTCTTAGCAATCAGCCCCAGCATTTT; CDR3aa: CASSQGTFRGGLSNQPQHF
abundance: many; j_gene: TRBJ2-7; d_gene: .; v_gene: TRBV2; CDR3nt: TGTGCCAGCAGGGCAGGGAACCGCGAGCAGTACTTC; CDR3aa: CASRAGNREQYF
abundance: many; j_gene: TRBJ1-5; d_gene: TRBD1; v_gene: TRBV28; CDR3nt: TGTGCCAGCAGTTTTTTATGGGACAGGGATTATAGCAATCAGCCCCAGCATTTT; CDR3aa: CASSFLWDRDYSNQPQHF
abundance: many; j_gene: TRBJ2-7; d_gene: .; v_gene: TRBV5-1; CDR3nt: TGCGCCAGCACCCAAGACAGCTACGAGCAGTACTTC; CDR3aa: CASTQDSYEQYF
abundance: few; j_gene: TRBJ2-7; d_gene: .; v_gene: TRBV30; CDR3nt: TGTGCCTGGAGTGTAGGGGTAGAGCAGTACTTC; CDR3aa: CAWSVGVEQYF
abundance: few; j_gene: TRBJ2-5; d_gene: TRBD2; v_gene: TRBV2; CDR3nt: TGTGCCAGCAGTCACGGGACTAGTAAAGAGACCCAGTACTTC; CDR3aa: CASSHGTSKETQYF
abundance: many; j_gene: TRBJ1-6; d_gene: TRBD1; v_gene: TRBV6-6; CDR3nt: TGTGCCAGCATTAGGGGACAGGGGGCCAATTTTAATTCACCCCTCCACTTT; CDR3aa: CASIRGQGANFNSPLHF
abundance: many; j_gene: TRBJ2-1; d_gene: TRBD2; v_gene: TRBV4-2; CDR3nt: TGTGCCAGCAGCCAAGGTCCTAGGAGGACTAGCGGGGTGGATGAGCAGTTCTTC; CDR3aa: CASSQGPRRTSGVDEQFF
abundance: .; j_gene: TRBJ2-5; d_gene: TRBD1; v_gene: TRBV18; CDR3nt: TGTGCCAGCTCACCACCGGGGACAGGGGGAGACGAGGCCCAGTACTTC; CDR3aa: CASSPPGTGGDEAQYF
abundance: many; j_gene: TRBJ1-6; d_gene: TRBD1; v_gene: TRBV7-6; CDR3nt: TGTGCCAGCAGCAGATCCGGGACAGGCAATTCACCCCTCCACTTT; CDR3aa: CASSRSGTGNSPLHF
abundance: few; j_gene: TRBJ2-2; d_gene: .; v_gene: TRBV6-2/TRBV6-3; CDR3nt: TGTGCCACGCATCGGCTAGACATCGGGGAGCTGTTTTTT; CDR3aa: CATHRLDIGELFF
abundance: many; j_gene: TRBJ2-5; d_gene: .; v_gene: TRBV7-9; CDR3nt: TGTGCCAGCAGCGAACAAGAGACCCAGTACTTC; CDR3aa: CASSEQETQYF
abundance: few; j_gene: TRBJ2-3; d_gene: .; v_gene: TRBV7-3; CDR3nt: TGTGCCAGCAGCTCCCGGACCGGGGCGGATACGCAGTATTTT; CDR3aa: CASSSRTGADTQYF
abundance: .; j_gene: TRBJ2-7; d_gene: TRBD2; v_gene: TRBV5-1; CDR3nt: TGCGCCTCGAAAGCGGGAGGGCCTTCCGAGCAGTACTTC; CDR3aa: CASKAGGPSEQYF
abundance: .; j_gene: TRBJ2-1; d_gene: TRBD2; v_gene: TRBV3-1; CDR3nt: TGTGCCAGCAGCCAGCTAGCGGGGGGAAACAATGAGCAGTTCTTC; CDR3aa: CASSQLAGGNNEQFF
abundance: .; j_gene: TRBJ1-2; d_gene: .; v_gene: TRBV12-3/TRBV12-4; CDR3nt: TGTGCCAGCAGTTACCAACAGGGTGCCTATGGCTACACCTTC; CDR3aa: CASSYQQGAYGYTF
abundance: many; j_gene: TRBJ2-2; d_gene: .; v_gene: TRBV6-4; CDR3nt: TGTGCCAGCAGTGACTCTTGGCAGGCGAACACCGGGGAGCTGTTTTTT; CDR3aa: CASSDSWQANTGELFF
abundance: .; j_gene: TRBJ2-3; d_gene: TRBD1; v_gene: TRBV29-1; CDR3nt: TGCAGCGTTGCGACAGGGGTGAAAGATACGCAGTATTTT; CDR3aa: CSVATGVKDTQYF
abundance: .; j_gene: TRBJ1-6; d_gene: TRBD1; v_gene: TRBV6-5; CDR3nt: TGTGCCAGCAGTCGACAGGGGGGGAATTCACCCCTCCACTTT; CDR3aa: CASSRQGGNSPLHF
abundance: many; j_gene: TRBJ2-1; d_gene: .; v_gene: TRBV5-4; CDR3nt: TGTGCCAGCAGACGGGTGGGGAATGAGCAGTTCTTC; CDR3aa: CASRRVGNEQFF
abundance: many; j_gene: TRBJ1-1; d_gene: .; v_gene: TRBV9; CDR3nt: TGTGCCAGCAGCGTCGACGGAGGGAAGGTAGGCACTGAAGCTTTCTTT; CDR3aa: CASSVDGGKVGTEAFF
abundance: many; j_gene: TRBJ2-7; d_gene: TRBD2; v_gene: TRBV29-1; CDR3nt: TGCAGCGTTGGACGGCGGGAGCTGGGCGAGCAGTACTTC; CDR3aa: CSVGRRELGEQYF
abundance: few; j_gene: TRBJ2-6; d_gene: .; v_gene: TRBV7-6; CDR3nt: TGTGCCAGCAGCTCCAAATACTCTGGGGCCAACGTCCTGACTTTC; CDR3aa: CASSSKYSGANVLTF